This T cell receptor (beta chain) was profiled in a study of blood T cell repertoires in COVID-19. Study at large: Sites in the United States, Italy and Spain provided acute and convalescent COVID-19 samples. T cells, B-cell-depleted T cells, or PBMCs supplied cDNA or gDNA.

Followed longitudinally, the Seattle patients had been enrolled during active infection. Per the original methods: Amplification with reference gene primers provided the estimates of nucleated cell counts. The assay was immunoSEQ multiplex PCR, and TCRdb's table has in-frame clones only and misses some. The V and J calls and clone size are taken from that table; D and trimming were inferred from the DNA. This table holds tens of thousands of clones, more than 80% found once. Sequencing was done on a sample of peripheral blood. The receptor was derived from a man between 50 and 59 years old with COVID-19, enrolled during active disease.

CDR3 sequence: CASSPGGLQETQYF. CDR3 DNA sequence: TGCGCCAGCAGCCCGGGGGGACTACAAGAGACCCAGTACTTC. The V and J genes are TRBV4-1 and TRBJ2-5; 7 nucleotides line up with TRBD2. The trim removed 4 bases at V and 2 bases at J, leaving 4 bases unmatched. CDR1 and CDR2 (germline): MGHRA, YSYEKL. There are 14 residues in the CDR3.